This entry lists 18 T cell receptor beta chains sequenced from one sample in a study of T cell responses to AZD1222 COVID-19 vaccine. Measured with immunoSEQ multiplex PCR; TCRdb has only the in-frame clones, and not every one. This table has about 85,000 clones, around 90% appearing once. Sample: peripheral blood, taken on day 0 of AZD1222 vaccination. Every receptor here comes from an adult in good health.

This clone showed up just a few times. V and J are TRBV4-2 and TRBJ1-6; maybe TRBD1 (5 bases). Germline CDR1 reads LGHNA; CDR2 reads YNFKEQ. V lost 1 base and J lost 6, with 13 bases in between. The CDR3 is 16 amino acids. This CDR3 is CASSQVSSGRNSPLHF. Here the CDR3 DNA reads TGTGCCAGCAGCCAAGTATCATCGGGGCGTAATTCACCCCTCCACTTT.

Note on this clone: One end of the junction does not line up with germline, which may come from a read error. This sequence joins TRBV10-2 and TRBJ1-6, with 8 positions matching TRBD1. CDR1 and CDR2 from the germline V gene are WSHSY and SAAADI. The CDR3 has 15 residues. The CDR3 sequence is CASSPRQGYSSPLHF. The CDR3 DNA follows: TGCGCCAGCAGTCCCAGACAGGGGTATAGTTCACCCCTCCACTTT.

The genes are TRBV5-4 and TRBJ2-2, with TRBD2 matching over 7 bases. The CDR3 is 17 residues long. CDR1 is SGHNT, CDR2 YYREEE, per germline (reference sequence). The V segment lost 1 base and the J segment 8 bases; nucleotides outside the gene matches: 14. CDR3 nucleotide sequence: TGTGCCAGCAGCTTGTCGGCGGGAGTGCCGAATAAGGGGGAGCTGTTTTTT. It translates to CASSLSAGVPNKGELFF.

The genes are TRBV5-1 and TRBJ2-1; D gene ambiguous. This CDR3 spans 16 amino acids. Germline CDR1 and CDR2: SGHRS and YFSETQ. Trimming pared 1 base from V and 0 bases from J, leaving 11 bases between. In nucleotides, the CDR3 is TGCGCCAGCAGCTTGAGCAGGCCCAACTCCTACAATGAGCAGTTCTTC. Translated: CASSLSRPNSYNEQFF. Complete variable domain (other parts from reference TRBV5-1 and TRBJ2-1): KAGVTQTPRYLIKTRGQQVTLSCSPISGHRSVSWYQQTPGQGLQFLFEYFSETQRNKGNFPGRFSGRQFSNSRSEMNVSTLELGDSALYLCASSLSRPNSYNEQFFGPGTRLTVL.

The chain recombines TRBV19 with TRBJ2-2; no definite D call. Trimming left V 5 bases short and J 0 bases short, with 10 bases between. CDR1 is LNHDA, CDR2 SQIVND, per germline (reference sequence). The length of the CDR3 is 15 residues. The CDR3 bases are TGTGCCAGTAGTCTTTTCTCTACGAACACCGGGGAGCTGTTTTTT. Amino acids: CASSLFSTNTGELFF. The complete variable domain, with remaining parts taken from reference TRBV19 and TRBJ2-2, reads DGGITQSPKYLFRKEGQNVTLSCEQNLNHDAMYWYRQDPGQGLRLIYYSQIVNDFQKGDIAEGYSVSREKKESFPLTVTSAQKNPTAFYLCASSLFSTNTGELFFGEGSRLTVL.

This clone was counted between two and nine times. V usage is TRBV7-6 and J usage is TRBJ1-4, with D unresolved. This CDR3 is 15 amino acids long. V shed 5 bases and J shed 6 bases, with 16 bases lying between them. Germline V gene sequence: CDR1 SGHVS, CDR2 FNYEAQ. The CDR3 is CASSPGLRSYEKLFF. CDR3 DNA: TGTGCCAGCAGCCCTGGTCTTAGGAGTTATGAAAAACTGTTTTTT.

This chain uses TRBV5-4 with TRBJ2-7; TRBD1 matches 7 bases. Germline V gives CDR1 SGHNT, CDR2 YYREEE (reference sequence). V dropped 0 bases and J dropped 2; count of bases not matched to a gene: 5. The CDR3 length is 15 residues. The DNA for the CDR3 is TGTGCCAGCAGCTTGGAGGGGGCCCTCGCCTACGAGCAGTACTTC. It yields the protein CASSLEGALAYEQYF.

CDR3 loop: CASSSTTKGSRTQYF. The CDR3 DNA is TGTGCCAGCAGCTCGACCACAAAAGGATCTAGGACCCAGTACTTC. This rearrangement joins TRBV6-5 to TRBJ2-5; D remains unclear. CDR3 size: 15 residues. CDR1 is MNHEY and CDR2 is SVGAGI in the germline V gene. V lost 6 bases, J lost 7 bases, and 21 bases lay in between.

In regard to this clone: Germline and junction disagree at one end, which may indicate a read error. This chain joins TRBV23-1 and TRBJ2-7; TRBD2 is a possible D gene (6 bases). TRBV23-1 is identified as an open reading frame with a role that is uncertain. This CDR3 contains 14 residues. The CDR3 DNA follows: TGCGCCAGCAGTCTGCGGGGTTTCTCCTCCGAGCAGTACTTC. Its protein product is CASSLRGFSSEQYF.

V gene TRBV11-1 combines with J gene TRBJ2-7; D perhaps matches TRBD2 (5 bases). With 2 bases removed from V and 5 bases from J, the gap between germline ends came to 13 bases. The CDR3 is 14 amino acids. Germline CDR1 reads SGHAT; CDR2 reads FQDESV (reference sequence). The CDR3 loop reads CASSLSPGSDEQYF. The CDR3 nucleotides are TGTGCCAGCAGCTTAAGTCCAGGTAGCGACGAGCAGTACTTC.

V usage is TRBV6-5 and J usage is TRBJ2-1, with D possibly being TRBD2 (6 bases). V lost 6 bases and J lost 8, with 17 bases in between. Germline values: CDR1 MNHEY, CDR2 SVGAGI. The CDR3 is made up of 14 amino acids. CDR3 sequence: CASSARLETDEQFF. In DNA, the CDR3 is TGTGCCAGCAGCGCCAGACTAGAGACGGATGAGCAGTTCTTC.

The chain carries TRBV6-1 and TRBJ1-1, with D unclear. There are 10 residues in the CDR3. Germline V gives CDR1 MNHNS, CDR2 SASEGT. The germline V and J ends were trimmed by 1 base and 12 bases, with 6 bases remaining between them. The CDR3 sequence is CASSEVGTFF. The CDR3, as DNA: TGTGCCAGCAGTGAAGTGGGGACTTTCTTT.

This chain links TRBV9 with TRBJ2-3; 8 positions match TRBD1. With 2 bases clipped from V and 3 bases from J, the junction kept 2 bases outside the gene matches. CDR3 length: 14 amino acids. Germline loops: CDR1 SGDLS, CDR2 YYNGEE. CDR3 coding DNA: TGTGCCAGCAGCGTCGACAGGGGAACAGATACGCAGTATTTT. Encoded protein: CASSVDRGTDTQYF.

The chain recombines TRBV10-3 with TRBJ2-6; D is tentatively TRBD1 or TRBD2 (5 bases each). The CDR3 spans 16 residues. Germline loops: CDR1 ENHRY, CDR2 SYGVKD. Trimming pared 3 bases from V and 6 bases from J, leaving 15 bases between. The CDR3 is CAISDSWGSSANVLTF. The CDR3 nucleotides are TGTGCCATCAGTGATTCGTGGGGGTCTTCGGCCAACGTCCTGACTTTC.

The V call is TRBV2, the J call TRBJ2-7; perhaps D is TRBD1 or TRBD2 (6 bases each). This CDR3 contains 13 residues. Between the trimmed V and J ends, which lost 7 bases and 0 bases, there was a span of 10 bases. Germline V gene sequence: CDR1 SNHLY, CDR2 FYNNEI. CDR3 DNA: TGTGCCAGCACGACGGGGGCCTCCTACGAGCAGTACTTC. Residues: CASTTGASYEQYF.

The chain uses TRBV7-9 and TRBJ2-7, with 9 positions matching TRBD2. Germline CDR1 and CDR2: SEHNR and FQNEAQ (reference sequence). The CDR3 is 15 residues long. The V segment lost 0 bases and the J segment 3 bases; nucleotides outside the gene matches: 3. The CDR3 reads CASSLASGSFYEQYF. The CDR3 DNA is TGTGCCAGCAGCTTAGCTAGCGGGAGTTTCTACGAGCAGTACTTC.

CDR3 loop: CASTLGTYLDNEQFF. The CDR3 region has the DNA TGTGCCAGCACTCTAGGTACCTATCTCGACAATGAGCAGTTCTTC. The gene calls are TRBV11-2 and TRBJ2-1, with D uncertain. V lost 7 bases, J lost 5 bases, and 18 bases lay in between. CDR1 and CDR2 (germline): SGHAT, FQNNGV. There are 15 residues in the CDR3.

The chain recombines TRBV7-9 with TRBJ2-2; D gene ambiguous. V gave up 5 bases and J gave up 3 bases, with 4 bases separating them. The length of the CDR3 is 12 residues. Germline V gene sequence: CDR1 SEHNR, CDR2 FQNEAQ (reference sequence). The CDR3 nucleotides are TGTGCCAGCAGCCCGTACACCGGGGAGCTGTTTTTT. Encoded protein: CASSPYTGELFF. Together with reference TRBV7-9 and TRBJ2-2, the CDR3 gives the full variable domain: DTGVSQNPRHKITKRGQNVTFRCDPISEHNRLYWYRQTLGQGPEFLTYFQNEAQLEKSRLLSDRFSAERPKGSFSTLEIQRTEQGDSAMYLCASSPYTGELFFGEGSRLTVL.